The source of this TCR beta chain is a study of OX40 agonist ivuxolimab in advanced cancers. Only one count was recorded for this clone. CDR1 and CDR2 (germline): MDHEN, SYDVKM. The trim removed 5 bases at V and 6 bases at J, leaving 5 bases unmatched. The CDR3 totals 15 residues. Data came from immunoSEQ multiplex PCR; TCRdb stores just in-frame clones and leaves some out. The table records tens of thousands of clones, approximately 84% of them present only once. Material: CD4+ or CD8+ T cells sorted from blood, obtained in a trial of the OX40 agonist ivuxolimab. This chain joins TRBV28 and TRBJ2-1; 12 bases align to TRBD2. The receptor was isolated from an adult with an advanced solid tumor such as melanoma, head and neck, liver or kidney cancer. CDR3 protein: CASSLTSGSLNEQFF. The CDR3 DNA follows: TGTGCCAGCAGTCTGACTAGCGGGAGTCTCAATGAGCAGTTCTTC. The full variable domain, rest sourced from reference TRBV28 and TRBJ2-1, is DVKVTQSSRYLVKRTGEKVFLECVQDMDHENMFWYRQDPGLGLRLIYFSYDVKMKEKGDIPEGYSVSREKKERFSLILESASTNQTSMYLCASSLTSGSLNEQFFGPGTRLTVL.